One and the same sample provided the 4 T cell receptor beta chains below, sequenced in a study of T cells in Graves' hyperthyroidism and ophthalmopathy. Authors of the study amplified TCR beta CDR3 regions from RNA transcripts. The HTBI primer set served for first-round RT-PCR of the TCR CDR3. One entry per CDR3 protein, called by TCRdb with MiXCR from the multiplex PCR reads. The sample holds around 350,000 distinct CDR3 sequences, around 13% seen once. Sequencing was performed on blood. These receptors were obtained from a woman between 25 and 40 years old with Graves' ophthalmopathy.

V is TRBV12-3 or TRBV12-4 and J is TRBJ2-7; perhaps TRBD2 as D (6 bases). Trimming cost V 7 bases and J 1 base, with 17 bases left between them. There are 15 residues in the CDR3. CDR3 protein: CASTFGGTESYEQYF. The CDR3 region has the DNA TGTGCCAGCACCTTTGGGGGGACGGAGTCCTACGAGCAGTACTTC.

This clonotype was detected ten times or more. The gene calls are TRBV28 and TRBJ2-7, with a tentative D call TRBD2 (6 bases). The germline V gene encodes CDR1 MDHEN and CDR2 SYDVKM. The CDR3 is 15 amino acids. V shed 7 bases and J shed 2 bases, with 18 bases lying between them. The CDR3 DNA sequence: TGTGCCAGCAACGAACTAAGTCGGGGGACCTACGAGCAGTACTTC. Its translation: CASNELSRGTYEQYF.

This clonotype was found a few times. The chain uses TRBV13 and TRBJ2-7; the match to TRBD1 covers 12 bases. CDR3 length: 16 amino acids. The ends lost 4 bases at V and 9 bases at J; junction bases unmatched: 13. CDR1 is PRHDT and CDR2 is FYEKMQ in the germline V gene (reference sequence). The CDR3 loop reads CASSSPAGTGGAGQYF. In DNA form, the CDR3 reads TGTGCCAGCAGCTCCCCCGCGGGGACAGGGGGCGCGGGGCAGTACTTC.

CDR3 sequence: CASSTSGNGNTPLHF. DNA for the CDR3: TGTGCCAGCAGCACATCCGGGAACGGCAATACCCCCCTCCACTTT. This sequence joins TRBV7-3 and TRBJ1-6; no clear D. The CDR3 has 15 residues. Deletions cut 5 bases from V and 13 bases from J, with 21 bases between. CDR1 and CDR2 (germline): SGHTA, FQGTGA.